This T cell receptor beta chain was sequenced during a study of T cells in Graves' hyperthyroidism and ophthalmopathy. TCR beta CDR3 sequences were amplified from RNA transcripts. Carried out on the TCR CDR3, a first-round RT-PCR used the HTBI primer set. TCRdb recomputed calls from the multiplex PCR reads with MiXCR, one row per CDR3 protein. The top ten hold around 54% of the sample, which has around 340,000 distinct CDR3 sequences, around a sixth seen once. Notes on the study in general: The authors' 13 V-J model separated ophthalmopathy from stable hyperthyroidism. Blood also carried most thyroid clonotypes expanded above 0.001.

Aged 18 to 65, the patients had hyperthyroidism that was newly diagnosed and had lasted under 2 months. This clonotype showed up just a few times. Its cognate antigen is unknown. Sample: blood. The TCR comes from a woman between 45 and 60 years old with Graves' hyperthyroidism.

The CDR3: CASSPTMNTEAFF. In nucleotides, the CDR3 is TGTGCCAGCAGCCCTACAATGAACACTGAAGCTTTCTTT. This chain connects TRBV5-6 to TRBJ1-1; no reliable D call. Per the germline V gene, CDR1 is SGHDT and CDR2 is YYEEEE. The CDR3 loop spans 13 amino acids. Trimming shortened V by 4 bases and J by 0 bases, and 7 bases separated the two germline ends.